This record covers a single TCR beta chain. These data belong to a study of blood T cell repertoires in COVID-19. Background on the study: Some COVID-19 samples were acute and others convalescent; all came from the United States, Italy and Spain. The analysed material was cDNA or gDNA that came from T cells, B-cell-depleted T cells, or PBMCs.

CDR3 length: 14 residues. Trimming removed 4 bases at V and 0 bases at J, with 10 bases between. The germline gives CDR1 SNHLY, CDR2 FYNNEI. Per the original methods: Reference gene primer amplification yielded estimated nucleated cell counts. Sequenced by immunoSEQ multiplex PCR; TCRdb stores in-frame clones only, minus some. That table is the source of V, J and clone size, and D and trimming were worked out from the DNA. This sample has about 420,000 clones, with approximately 90% found just once. Sequenced: peripheral blood. The sequence was obtained from a man in his late teens or twenties with COVID-19, enrolled during active disease. The rearrangement uses TRBV2 and TRBJ2-7; D might be TRBD1 (5 bases). The CDR3 loop is CASSGGRASYEQYF. As DNA, the CDR3 is TGTGCCAGCAGTGGCGGCAGGGCCTCCTACGAGCAGTACTTC.